Below, one T cell receptor beta chain is given with its context. Its specificity is not known. Donors were drawn from the approximately 120-subject validation cohort, separate from the approximately 680-subject first cohort. Germline CDR1 SGHDT, CDR2 YYEEEE. This CDR3 contains 12 residues. The V segment lost 7 bases and the J segment 6 bases; nucleotides outside the gene matches: 2. This record belongs to a study of cytomegalovirus exposure and HLA in healthy donors. Study-level information: The same platform used for the approximately 670 first-cohort repertoires was also used for the 90 to 150 validation repertoires, as a later analysis reported. Findings of the study overall: One later analysis, an examination of the roughly 110 validation repertoires, found that first-cohort TCR clusters tended to co-occur in them.

Sequencing used immunoSEQ multiplex PCR; TCRdb keeps in-frame clones, though not all of them. The sample holds fewer than 400,000 clones, roughly 88% seen once. The sample consisted of PBMCs. This TCR came from a woman between 18 and 29 years old in good health and CMV-seronegative. This chain links TRBV5-6 with TRBJ2-2; 8 bases align to TRBD1. The CDR3 loop is CASGQGSGELFF. In DNA, the CDR3 is TGTGCCAGCGGACAGGGCTCCGGGGAGCTGTTTTTT.